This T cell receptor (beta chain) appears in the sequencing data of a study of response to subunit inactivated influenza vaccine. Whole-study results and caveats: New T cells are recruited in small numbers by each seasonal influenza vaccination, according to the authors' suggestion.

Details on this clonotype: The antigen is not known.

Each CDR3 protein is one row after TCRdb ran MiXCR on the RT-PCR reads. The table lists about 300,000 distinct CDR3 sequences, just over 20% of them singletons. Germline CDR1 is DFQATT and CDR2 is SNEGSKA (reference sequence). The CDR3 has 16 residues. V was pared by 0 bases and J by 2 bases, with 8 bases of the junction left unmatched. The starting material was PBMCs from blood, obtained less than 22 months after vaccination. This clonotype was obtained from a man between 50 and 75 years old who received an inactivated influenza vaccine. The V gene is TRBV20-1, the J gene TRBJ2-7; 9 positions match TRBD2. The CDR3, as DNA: TGCAGTGCTAGAGAATTGCGACTAGCGGAGACCTACGAGCAGTACTTC. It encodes CSARELRLAETYEQYF.